This TCR beta chain was recorded in a study of type 1 regulatory T cells. Study background: T-allo10 is an in vitro-generated, Tr1-enriched CD4 T cell product specific for alloantigen.

TCRdb re-derived calls from the reads in MiXCR, one entry per CDR3 protein. Here the sample spans approximately 97,000 distinct CDR3 sequences, around 30% being singletons. Trimming at V came to 3 bases and at J to 0 bases, leaving 6 bases not matched to a gene. Germline CDR1 and CDR2: SEHNR and FQNEAQ (reference sequence). This CDR3 has 19 amino acids. This chain joins TRBV7-9 and TRBJ2-6, with 12 bases that match TRBD2. This TCR came from a human donor in good health. The sequencing sample was made of CD4+ T cells, either the whole sample or a sorted fraction (not recorded which). CDR3: CASSFSGLAGDSGANVLTF. The CDR3 DNA sequence: TGTGCCAGCAGCTTTTCGGGACTAGCGGGTGACTCTGGGGCCAACGTCCTGACTTTC.